The clone carrying this T cell receptor (beta chain) came up once. The antigen remains undetermined. The sample originates from a study of post-analysis software for immune sequencing data. Broader study findings: Roughly five TRBV segments, including TRBV5-6, TRBV5-1 and TRBV20-1, were more frequent in patients than controls.

cDNA libraries for TCR beta contained unique molecular identifiers. TCRdb reanalysed the PCR reads using MiXCR and keeps one entry per CDR3 protein. The sample carries almost 700,000 distinct CDR3 sequences, 55% to 70% recorded once. CDR1 and CDR2 from the germline V gene are SGHAT and FQNNGV. V shed 5 bases and J shed 7 bases, with 24 bases lying between them. The CDR3 covers 17 residues. The sequencing sample was made of blood. This TCR was recovered from a girl between 2 and 10 years old with multiple sclerosis. The rearrangement uses TRBV11-2 and TRBJ2-1, with a weak D call TRBD2 (6 bases). CDR3 sequence: CASSPGTGGPRGNEQFF. CDR3 nucleotide sequence: TGTGCCAGCAGCCCCGGGACTGGCGGTCCCCGGGGGAATGAGCAGTTCTTC.